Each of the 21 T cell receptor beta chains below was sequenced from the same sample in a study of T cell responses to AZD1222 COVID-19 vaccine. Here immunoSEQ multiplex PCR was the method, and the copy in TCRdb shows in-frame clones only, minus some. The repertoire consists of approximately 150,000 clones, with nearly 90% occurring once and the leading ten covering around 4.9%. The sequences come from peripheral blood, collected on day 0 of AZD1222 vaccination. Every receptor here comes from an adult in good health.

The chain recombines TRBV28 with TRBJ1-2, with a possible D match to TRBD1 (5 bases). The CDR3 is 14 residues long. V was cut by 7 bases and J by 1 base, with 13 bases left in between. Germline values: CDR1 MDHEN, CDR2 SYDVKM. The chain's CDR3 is CASTRAGSNYGYTF. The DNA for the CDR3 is TGTGCCAGCACCCGGGCAGGGAGTAACTATGGCTACACCTTC.

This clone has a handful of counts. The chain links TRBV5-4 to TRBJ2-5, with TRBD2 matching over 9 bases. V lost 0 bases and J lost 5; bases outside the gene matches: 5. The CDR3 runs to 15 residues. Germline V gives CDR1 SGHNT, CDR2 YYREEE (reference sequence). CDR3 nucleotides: TGTGCCAGCAGCTTGGTGGTAGCGGGAGCGGAGACCCAGTACTTC. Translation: CASSLVVAGAETQYF.

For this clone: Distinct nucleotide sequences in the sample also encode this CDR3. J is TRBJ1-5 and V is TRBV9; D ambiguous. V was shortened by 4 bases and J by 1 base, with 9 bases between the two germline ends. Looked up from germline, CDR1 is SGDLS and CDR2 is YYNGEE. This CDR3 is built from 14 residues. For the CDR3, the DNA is TGTGCCAGCAGCCCGACCGGGAGCAATCAGCCCCAGCATTTT. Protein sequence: CASSPTGSNQPQHF. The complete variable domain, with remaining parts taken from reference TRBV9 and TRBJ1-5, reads DSGVTQTPKHLITATGQRVTLRCSPRSGDLSVYWYQQSLDQGLQFLIQYYNGEERAKGNILERFSAQQFPDLHSELNLSSLELGDSALYFCASSPTGSNQPQHFGDGTRLSIL.

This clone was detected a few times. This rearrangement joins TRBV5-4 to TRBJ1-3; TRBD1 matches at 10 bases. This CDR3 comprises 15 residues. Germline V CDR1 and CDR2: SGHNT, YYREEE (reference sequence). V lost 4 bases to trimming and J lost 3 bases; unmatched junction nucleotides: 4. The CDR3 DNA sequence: TGTGCCAGCAGCCCCGGGACAGGGGTTGGAAACACCATATATTTT. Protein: CASSPGTGVGNTIYF.

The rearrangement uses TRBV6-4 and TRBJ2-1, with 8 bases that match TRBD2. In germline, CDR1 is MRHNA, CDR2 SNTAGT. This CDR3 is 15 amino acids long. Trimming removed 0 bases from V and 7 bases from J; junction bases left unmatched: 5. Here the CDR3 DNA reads TGTGCCAGCAGTGACTCGTCGGGAGGGCCTAATGAGCAGTTCTTC. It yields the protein CASSDSSGGPNEQFF.

This chain's CDR3 is CASSQVSGEQYF. In nucleotides, the CDR3 is TGCGCCAGCAGCCAAGTGAGCGGGGAGCAGTACTTC. The chain uses TRBV4-3 and TRBJ2-7; possible D gene TRBD2, 6 bases. V dropped 1 base and J dropped 7 bases, with 8 bases sitting between them. The CDR3 runs 12 residues. Looked up from germline, CDR1 is LGHNA and CDR2 is YSLEER.

The CDR3 region is CASKRTANEQFF. CDR3 coding DNA: TGTGCCAGCAAGAGGACAGCCAATGAGCAGTTCTTC. The V and J genes are TRBV12-3 or TRBV12-4 and TRBJ2-1; D possibly corresponds to TRBD1 (6 bases). Trimming took off 7 bases at V and 6 bases at J, with 10 bases between the two ends. This CDR3 has 12 residues.

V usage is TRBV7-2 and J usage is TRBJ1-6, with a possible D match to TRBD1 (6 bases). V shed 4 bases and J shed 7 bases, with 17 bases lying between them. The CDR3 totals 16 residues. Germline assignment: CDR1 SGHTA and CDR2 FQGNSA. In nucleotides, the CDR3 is TGTGCCAGCAGCTGGGGCCCGGCAGGGGACAATTCACCCCTCCACTTT. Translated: CASSWGPAGDNSPLHF.

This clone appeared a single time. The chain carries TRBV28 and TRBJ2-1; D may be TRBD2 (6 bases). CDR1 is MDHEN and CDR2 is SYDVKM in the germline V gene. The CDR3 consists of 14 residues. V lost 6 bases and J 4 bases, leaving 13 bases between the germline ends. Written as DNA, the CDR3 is TGTGCCAGCAGGGAGGGTGCGGATTACAATGAGCAGTTCTTC. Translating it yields CASREGADYNEQFF.

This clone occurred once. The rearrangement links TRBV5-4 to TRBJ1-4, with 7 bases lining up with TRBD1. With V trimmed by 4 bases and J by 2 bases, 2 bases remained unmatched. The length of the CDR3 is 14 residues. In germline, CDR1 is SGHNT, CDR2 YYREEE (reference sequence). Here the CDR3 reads CASSLTGTNEKLFF. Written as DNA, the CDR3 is TGTGCCAGCAGCCTGACAGGGACTAATGAAAAACTGTTTTTT. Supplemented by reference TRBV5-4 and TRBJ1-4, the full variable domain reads ETGVTQSPTHLIKTRGQQVTLRCSSQSGHNTVSWYQQALGQGPQFIFQYYREEENGRGNFPPRFSGLQFPNYSSELNVNALELDDSALYLCASSLTGTNEKLFFGSGTQLSVL.

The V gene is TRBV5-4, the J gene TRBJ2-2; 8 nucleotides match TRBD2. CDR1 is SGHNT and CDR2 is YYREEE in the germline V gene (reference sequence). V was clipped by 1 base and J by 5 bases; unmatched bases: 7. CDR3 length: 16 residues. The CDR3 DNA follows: TGTGCCAGCAGCTTGATGAAGCGGGGGAGTACCGGGGAGCTGTTTTTT. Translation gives CASSLMKRGSTGELFF.

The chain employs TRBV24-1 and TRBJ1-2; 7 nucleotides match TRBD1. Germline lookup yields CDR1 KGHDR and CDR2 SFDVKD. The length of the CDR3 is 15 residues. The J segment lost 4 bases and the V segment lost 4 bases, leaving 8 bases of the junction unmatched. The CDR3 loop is CATSDPLSGGYGYTF. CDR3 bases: TGTGCCACCAGTGACCCCTTGTCAGGGGGCTATGGCTACACCTTC.

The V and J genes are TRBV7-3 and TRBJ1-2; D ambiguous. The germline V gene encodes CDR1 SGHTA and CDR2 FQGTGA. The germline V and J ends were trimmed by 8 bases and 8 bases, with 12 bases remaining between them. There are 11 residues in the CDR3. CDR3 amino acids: CASGPGKGYTF. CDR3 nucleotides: TGTGCCAGCGGCCCCGGGAAGGGCTACACCTTC.

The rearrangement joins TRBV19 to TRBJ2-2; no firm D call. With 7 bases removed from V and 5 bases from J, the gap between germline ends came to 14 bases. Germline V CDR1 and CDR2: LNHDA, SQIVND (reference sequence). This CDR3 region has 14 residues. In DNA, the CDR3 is TGTGCCAGTACTGTCAGGACCGTAACCGGGGAGCTGTTTTTT. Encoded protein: CASTVRTVTGELFF. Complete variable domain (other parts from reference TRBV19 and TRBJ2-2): DGGITQSPKYLFRKEGQNVTLSCEQNLNHDAMYWYRQDPGQGLRLIYYSQIVNDFQKGDIAEGYSVSREKKESFPLTVTSAQKNPTAFYLCASTVRTVTGELFFGEGSRLTVL.

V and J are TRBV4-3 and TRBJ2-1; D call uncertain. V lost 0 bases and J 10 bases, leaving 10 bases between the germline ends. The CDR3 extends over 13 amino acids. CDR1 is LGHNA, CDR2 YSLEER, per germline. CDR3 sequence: CASSQEFLKEQFF. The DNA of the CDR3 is TGCGCCAGCAGCCAAGAATTCCTGAAGGAGCAGTTCTTC.

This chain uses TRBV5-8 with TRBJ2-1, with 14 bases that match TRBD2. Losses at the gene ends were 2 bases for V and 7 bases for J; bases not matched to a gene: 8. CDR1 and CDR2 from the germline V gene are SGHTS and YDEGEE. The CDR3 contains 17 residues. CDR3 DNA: TGTGCCAGCAGCTTCACCGGGACTAGCGGGAGAACTAATGAGCAGTTCTTC. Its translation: CASSFTGTSGRTNEQFF.

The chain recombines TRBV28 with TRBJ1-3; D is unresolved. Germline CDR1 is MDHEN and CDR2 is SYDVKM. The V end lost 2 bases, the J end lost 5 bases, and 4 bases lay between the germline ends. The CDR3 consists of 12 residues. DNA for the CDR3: TGTGCCAGCAGTTTAGGCAGAAACACCATATATTTT. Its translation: CASSLGRNTIYF.

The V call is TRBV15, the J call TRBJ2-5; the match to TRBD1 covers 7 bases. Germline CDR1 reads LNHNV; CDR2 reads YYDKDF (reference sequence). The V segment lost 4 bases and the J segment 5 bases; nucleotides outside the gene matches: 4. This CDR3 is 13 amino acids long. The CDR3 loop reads CATSNRGAETQYF. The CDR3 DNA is TGTGCCACCAGCAACAGGGGAGCCGAGACCCAGTACTTC.

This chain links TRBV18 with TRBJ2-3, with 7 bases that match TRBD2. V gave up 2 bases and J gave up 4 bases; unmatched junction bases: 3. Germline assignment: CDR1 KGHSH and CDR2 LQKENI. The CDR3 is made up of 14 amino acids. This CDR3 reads CASSPSTSADTQYF. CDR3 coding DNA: TGTGCCAGCTCACCAAGCACTAGCGCAGATACGCAGTATTTT.

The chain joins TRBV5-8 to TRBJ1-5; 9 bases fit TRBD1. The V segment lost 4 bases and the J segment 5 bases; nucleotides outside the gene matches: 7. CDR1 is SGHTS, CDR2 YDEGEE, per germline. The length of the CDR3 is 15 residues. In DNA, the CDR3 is TGTGCCAGCAGCCGTGGACAGGGGATAGATCAGCCCCAGCATTTT. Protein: CASSRGQGIDQPQHF.

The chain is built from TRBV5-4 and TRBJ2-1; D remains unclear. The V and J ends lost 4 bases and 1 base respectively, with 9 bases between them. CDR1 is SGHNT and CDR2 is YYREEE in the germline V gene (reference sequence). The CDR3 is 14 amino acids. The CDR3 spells CASSTDVSYNEQFF. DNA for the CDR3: TGTGCCAGCAGCACGGACGTTTCCTACAATGAGCAGTTCTTC.